The T cell receptor beta chain under discussion was sequenced for a study of blood T cell repertoires in COVID-19. About the research overall: Acute and convalescent COVID-19 samples came from the United States, Italy and Spain. T cells, B-cell-depleted T cells, or PBMCs supplied cDNA or gDNA.

The table lists this clone with a count of one. Assay used: immunoSEQ multiplex PCR; TCRdb lists only in-frame clones, some missing. Of nearly 200,000 clones in the sample, 84% were seen once. The CDR3 is 15 residues long. The ends lost 5 bases at V and 7 bases at J; junction bases unmatched: 13. Germline V gene lookup returns CDR1 MDHEN and CDR2 SYDVKM. The chain joins TRBV28 to TRBJ1-2; 7 bases line up with TRBD1. Sequencing was performed on peripheral blood. This receptor was obtained from a woman between 65 and 79 years old with active or convalescent COVID-19. The chain's CDR3 is CASSLPTDRVGGYTF. Written as DNA, the CDR3 is TGTGCCAGCAGTCTACCGACCGACAGGGTGGGTGGCTACACCTTC.